These 23 T cell receptor beta chains were all obtained from the same sample, sequenced in a study of CXCR3-negative and CXCR3-positive naive CD8 T cells. Overall study findings and caveats: The TRB CDR3s that CXCR3-positive naive cells carried were more hydrophobic than those of CXCR3-negative naive cells.

UMI-labeled 5' RACE TRB cDNA libraries were prepared from the cells. Using the 5' RACE reads, TCRdb records one entry per CDR3 protein without DNA. This table lists about 98,000 distinct CDR3 sequences. These receptors' antigens are unknown. The sequencing sample was made of naive CXCR3+ CD8+ T cells from blood. Subset described: CD45RO-CCR7+CD27+CD95- naive CD8+ T cells expressing CXCR3 (TNR3+). These receptor sequences come from a human donor in good health. Some clones in this sample may be carry-over from other donors' samples.

This chain uses TRBV19 with TRBJ2-7; TCRdb's D gene call, TRBD1, goes unchecked for lack of DNA. The CDR3 length is 13 residues. CDR1 and CDR2 from the germline V gene are LNHDA and SQIVND (reference sequence). The CDR3 is CASSSGQVYEQYF. Filled out from reference TRBV19 and TRBJ2-7, the complete variable domain reads DGGITQSPKYLFRKEGQNVTLSCEQNLNHDAMYWYRQDPGQGLRLIYYSQIVNDFQKGDIAEGYSVSREKKESFPLTVTSAQKNPTAFYLCASSSGQVYEQYFGPGTRLTVT.

The chain carries TRBV5-1 and TRBJ2-2; the D call of TRBD2 rests on TCRdb alone, since no DNA is present to check it. From germline, CDR1 is SGHRS and CDR2 YFSETQ. CDR3 length: 16 residues. CDR3: CASSSLTSGGTGELFF. Full variable domain (outside the CDR3, taken from reference TRBV5-1 and TRBJ2-2): KAGVTQTPRYLIKTRGQQVTLSCSPISGHRSVSWYQQTPGQGLQFLFEYFSETQRNKGNFPGRFSGRQFSNSRSEMNVSTLELGDSALYLCASSSLTSGGTGELFFGEGSRLTVL.

V gene TRBV20-1 combines with J gene TRBJ2-7; TCRdb proposes TRBD1, but this gene call is untestable without DNA. The germline gives CDR1 DFQATT, CDR2 SNEGSKA (reference sequence). The CDR3 contains 14 residues. CDR3 protein: CSAPEGGSSYEQYF.

The J gene is TRBJ2-7, the V gene TRBV6-2 or TRBV6-3. The CDR3 runs to 14 residues. Germline assignment: CDR1 MNHEY and CDR2 SVGEGT. CDR3 residues: CASSYKVGSYEQYF.

The V and J genes are TRBV12-3 or TRBV12-4 and TRBJ2-1; TCRdb designates TRBD2, a call that cannot be tested without DNA. The CDR3 has 13 residues. CDR3 in amino acids: CASSGTSLNEQFF.

The gene calls are TRBV6-2 or TRBV6-3 and TRBJ2-1; TCRdb gives TRBD2 as the D gene, but with no DNA this cannot be confirmed. In germline, CDR1 is MNHEY, CDR2 SVGEGT. The CDR3 contains 13 residues. CDR3 sequence: CASISPTPGEQFF.

V is TRBV28 and J is TRBJ2-1. Germline CDR1 MDHEN, CDR2 SYDVKM. CDR3 length equals 13 residues. This chain's CDR3 is CASSLYESYEQFF.

V and J are TRBV12-3 or TRBV12-4 and TRBJ1-5; there is no DNA to check the TCRdb D call of TRBD1. This CDR3 has 17 amino acids. The chain's CDR3 is CASSPTPDRDSNQPQHF.

The genes are TRBV19 and TRBJ2-7; TCRdb names TRBD1, which stays unverified in the absence of DNA. The CDR3 spans 15 residues. Germline V gives CDR1 LNHDA, CDR2 SQIVND (reference sequence). This chain's CDR3 is CASSMGTRASYEQYF.

This chain joins TRBV5-4 and TRBJ2-1; TCRdb picks TRBD2, but there is no DNA to check that call. Germline assignment: CDR1 SGHNT and CDR2 YYREEE (reference sequence). CDR3 length: 15 amino acids. This CDR3 reads CASSLSGGVNNEQFF.

The chain is built from TRBV4-1 and TRBJ2-1; checking the TCRdb D call of TRBD1 is not possible without DNA. Germline CDR1 and CDR2: MGHRA and YSYEKL. CDR3 size: 15 residues. CDR3 protein: CASSQVQGSVYEQFF.

CDR3 region: CSARVGDRNTEAFF. The V and J genes are TRBV20-1 and TRBJ1-1. In germline, CDR1 is DFQATT, CDR2 SNEGSKA (reference sequence). CDR3 length: 14 amino acids.

The chain carries TRBV12-3 or TRBV12-4 and TRBJ2-1; TCRdb names TRBD1, which stays unverified in the absence of DNA. CDR3 length: 15 residues. The chain's CDR3 is CASTPTDSSYNEQFF.

The V call is TRBV7-9, the J call TRBJ2-1; checking the TCRdb D call of TRBD1 is not possible without DNA. The CDR3 loop spans 17 amino acids. Per the germline V gene, CDR1 is SEHNR and CDR2 is FQNEAQ (reference sequence). The CDR3 here is CASSPPSDKSSYNEQFF.

This chain uses TRBV6-6 with TRBJ2-1; checking the TCRdb D call of TRBD2 is not possible without DNA. Germline CDR1 MNHNY, CDR2 SVGAGI (reference sequence). The CDR3 extends over 15 amino acids. The chain's CDR3 is CASRYLAGVYNEQFF.

The gene calls are TRBV28 and TRBJ2-3; the TRBD1 assignment by TCRdb is unverifiable without DNA. The CDR3 extends over 15 amino acids. In germline, CDR1 is MDHEN, CDR2 SYDVKM. The CDR3 sequence is CASSFQGDFTDTQYF.

V and J are TRBV6-5 and TRBJ1-2; TCRdb calls TRBD1, which cannot be checked without DNA. The CDR3 runs to 16 residues. CDR1 is MNHEY, CDR2 SVGAGI, per germline. CDR3 sequence: CASSYSGPGQGYGYTF.

The rearrangement links TRBV9 to TRBJ1-1. CDR3 size: 15 residues. Germline V CDR1 and CDR2: SGDLS, YYNGEE. CDR3 protein: CASSVEAGMNTEAFF.

The CDR3 sequence: CASSWTAGTSYEQYF. This chain joins TRBV5-5 and TRBJ2-7; TCRdb names TRBD2, which stays unverified in the absence of DNA. The CDR3 runs to 15 residues. Germline V gives CDR1 SGHKS, CDR2 YYEKEE (reference sequence).

The V and J genes are TRBV7-2 and TRBJ2-3; TCRdb designates TRBD2, a call that cannot be tested without DNA. The CDR3 contains 17 residues. Germline CDR1 and CDR2: SGHTA and FQGNSA. The CDR3 reads CASSLSIRGGPTDTQYF.

The CDR3 loop is CASRPSGGAYEQYF. V usage is TRBV7-3 and J usage is TRBJ2-7; TCRdb names TRBD2, which stays unverified in the absence of DNA. The CDR3 contains 14 residues. The germline V gene encodes CDR1 SGHTA and CDR2 FQGTGA. Drawing the rest from reference TRBV7-3 and TRBJ2-7, the complete variable domain is GAGVSQTPSNKVTEKGKYVELRCDPISGHTALYWYRQSLGQGPEFLIYFQGTGAADDSGLPNDRFFAVRPEGSVSTLKIQRTERGDSAVYLCASRPSGGAYEQYFGPGTRLTVT.

This chain joins TRBV2 and TRBJ1-5. Germline V lookup: CDR1 SNHLY, CDR2 FYNNEI. This CDR3 spans 15 amino acids. The CDR3 here is CATKTDGDSNQPQHF.

The J gene is TRBJ2-7, the V gene TRBV12-3 or TRBV12-4; TCRdb's assignment of TRBD2 cannot be checked, as there is no DNA. CDR3 size: 15 residues. The CDR3 region is CASSFGAIPSYEQYF.